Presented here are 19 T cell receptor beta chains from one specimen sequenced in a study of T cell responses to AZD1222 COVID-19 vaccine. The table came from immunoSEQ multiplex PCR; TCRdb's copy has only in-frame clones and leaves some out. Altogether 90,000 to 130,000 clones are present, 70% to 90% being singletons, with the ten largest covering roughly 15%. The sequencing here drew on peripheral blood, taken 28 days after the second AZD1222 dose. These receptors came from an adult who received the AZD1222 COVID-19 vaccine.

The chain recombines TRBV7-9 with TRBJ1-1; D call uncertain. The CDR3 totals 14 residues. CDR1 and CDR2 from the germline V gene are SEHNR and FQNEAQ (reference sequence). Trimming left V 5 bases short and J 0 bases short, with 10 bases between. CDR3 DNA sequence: TGTGCCAGCAGCATAGTGAGGGTGAACACTGAAGCTTTCTTT. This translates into CASSIVRVNTEAFF.

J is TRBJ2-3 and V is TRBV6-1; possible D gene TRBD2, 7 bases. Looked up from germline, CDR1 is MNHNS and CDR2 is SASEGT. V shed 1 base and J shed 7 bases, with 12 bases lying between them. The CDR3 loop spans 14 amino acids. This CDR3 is CASSEVGGRNTQYF. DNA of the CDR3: TGTGCCAGCAGTGAAGTCGGGGGGCGGAATACGCAGTATTTT.

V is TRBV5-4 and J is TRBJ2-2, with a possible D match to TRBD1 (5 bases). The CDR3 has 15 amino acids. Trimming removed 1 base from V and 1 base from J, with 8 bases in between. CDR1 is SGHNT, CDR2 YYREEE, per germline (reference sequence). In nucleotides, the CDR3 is TGTGCCAGCAGCTTGAGTACAGGGAACACCGGGGAGCTGTTTTTT. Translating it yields CASSLSTGNTGELFF.

CDR3 bases: TGTGCCAGCAGTGAAATGGGGGCGAGCTCTGGGGCCAACGTCCTGACTTTC. The encoded protein is CASSEMGASSGANVLTF. The V and J genes are TRBV25-1 and TRBJ2-6; D perhaps matches TRBD1 (6 bases). V was pared by 2 bases and J by 0 bases, with 11 bases between. The CDR3 runs to 17 residues. Looked up from germline, CDR1 is MGHDK and CDR2 is SYGVNS.

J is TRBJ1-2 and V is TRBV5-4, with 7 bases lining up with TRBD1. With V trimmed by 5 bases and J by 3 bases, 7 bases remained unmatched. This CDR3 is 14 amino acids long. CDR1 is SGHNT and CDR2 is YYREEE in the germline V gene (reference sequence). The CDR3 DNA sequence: TGTGCCAGCAGTTTCAACAGGGGAGACTATGGCTACACCTTC. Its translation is CASSFNRGDYGYTF.

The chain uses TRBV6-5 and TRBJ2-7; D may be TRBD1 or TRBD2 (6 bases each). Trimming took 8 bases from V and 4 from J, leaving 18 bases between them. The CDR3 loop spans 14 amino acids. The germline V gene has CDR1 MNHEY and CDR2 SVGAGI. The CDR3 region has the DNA TGTGCCAGCGGAGTAAGGGGGGCCTCGTACGAGCAGTACTTC. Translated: CASGVRGASYEQYF.

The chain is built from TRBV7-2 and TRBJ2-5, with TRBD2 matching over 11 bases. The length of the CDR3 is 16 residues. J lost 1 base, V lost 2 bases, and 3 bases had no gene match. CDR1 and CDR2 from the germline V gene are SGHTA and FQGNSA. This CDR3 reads CASSLIAGGIQETQYF. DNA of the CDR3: TGTGCCAGCAGCTTAATAGCGGGGGGGATCCAAGAGACCCAGTACTTC.

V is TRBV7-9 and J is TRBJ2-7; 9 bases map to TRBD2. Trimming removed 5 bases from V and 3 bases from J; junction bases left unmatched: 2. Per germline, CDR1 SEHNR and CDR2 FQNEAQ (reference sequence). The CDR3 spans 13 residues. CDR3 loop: CASSASGVYEQYF. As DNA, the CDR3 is TGTGCCAGCAGCGCTAGCGGGGTCTACGAGCAGTACTTC.

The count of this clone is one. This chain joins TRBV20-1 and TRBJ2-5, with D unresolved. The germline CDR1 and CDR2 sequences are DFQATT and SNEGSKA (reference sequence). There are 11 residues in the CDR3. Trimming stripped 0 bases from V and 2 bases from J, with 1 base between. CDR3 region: CSARDQETQYF. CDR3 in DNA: TGCAGTGCTAGAGATCAAGAGACCCAGTACTTC.

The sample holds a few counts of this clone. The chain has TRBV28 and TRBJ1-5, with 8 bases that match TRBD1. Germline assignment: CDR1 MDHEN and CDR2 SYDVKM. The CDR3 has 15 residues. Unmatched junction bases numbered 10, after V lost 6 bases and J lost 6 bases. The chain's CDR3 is CASSPGTGGSQPQHF. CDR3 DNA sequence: TGTGCCAGCAGCCCGGGGACAGGAGGGTCTCAGCCCCAGCATTTT.

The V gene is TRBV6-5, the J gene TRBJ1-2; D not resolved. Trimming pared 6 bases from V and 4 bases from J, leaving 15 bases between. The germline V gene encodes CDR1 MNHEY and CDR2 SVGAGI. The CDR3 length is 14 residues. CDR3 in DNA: TGTGCCAGCAGACTAAGGGTTTTGGGCTATGGCTACACCTTC. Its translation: CASRLRVLGYGYTF.

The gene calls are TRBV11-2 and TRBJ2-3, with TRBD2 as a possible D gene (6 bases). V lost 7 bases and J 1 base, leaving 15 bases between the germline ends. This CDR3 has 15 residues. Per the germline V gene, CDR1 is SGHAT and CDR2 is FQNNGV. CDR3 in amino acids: CASTPGRGGTDTQYF. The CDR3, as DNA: TGTGCCAGCACCCCGGGGCGGGGTGGCACAGATACGCAGTATTTT. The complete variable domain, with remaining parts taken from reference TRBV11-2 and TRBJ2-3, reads EAGVAQSPRYKIIEKRQSVAFWCNPISGHATLYWYQQILGQGPKLLIQFQNNGVVDDSQLPKDRFSAERLKGVDSTLKIQPAKLEDSAVYLCASTPGRGGTDTQYFGPGTRLTVL.

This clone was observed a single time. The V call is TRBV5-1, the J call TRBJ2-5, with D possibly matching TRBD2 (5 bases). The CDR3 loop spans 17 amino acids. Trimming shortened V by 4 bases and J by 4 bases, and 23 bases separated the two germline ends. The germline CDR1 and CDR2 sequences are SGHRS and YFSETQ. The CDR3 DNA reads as TGCGCCAGCAGCCTAACCGGGTCGGCAGGTCGGGGAGAGACCCAGTACTTC. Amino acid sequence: CASSLTGSAGRGETQYF.

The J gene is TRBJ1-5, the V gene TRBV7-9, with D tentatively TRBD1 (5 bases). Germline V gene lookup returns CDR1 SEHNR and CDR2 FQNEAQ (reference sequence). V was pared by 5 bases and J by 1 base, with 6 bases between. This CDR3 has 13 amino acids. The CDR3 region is CASSRDSNQPQHF. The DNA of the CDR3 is TGTGCCAGCAGCCGGGACAGCAATCAGCCCCAGCATTTT.

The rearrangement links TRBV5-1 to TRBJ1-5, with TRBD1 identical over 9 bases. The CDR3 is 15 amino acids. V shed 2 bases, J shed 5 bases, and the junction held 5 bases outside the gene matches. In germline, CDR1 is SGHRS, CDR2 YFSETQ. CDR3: CASSLNTGGHQPQHF. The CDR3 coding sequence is TGCGCCAGCAGCTTAAACACAGGGGGCCATCAGCCCCAGCATTTT.

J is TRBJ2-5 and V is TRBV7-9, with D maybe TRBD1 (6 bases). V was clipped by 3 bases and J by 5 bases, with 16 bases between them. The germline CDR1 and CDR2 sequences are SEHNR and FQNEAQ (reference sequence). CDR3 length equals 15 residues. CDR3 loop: CASSFGQLAGETQYF. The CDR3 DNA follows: TGTGCCAGCAGCTTCGGACAGCTAGCCGGGGAGACCCAGTACTTC.

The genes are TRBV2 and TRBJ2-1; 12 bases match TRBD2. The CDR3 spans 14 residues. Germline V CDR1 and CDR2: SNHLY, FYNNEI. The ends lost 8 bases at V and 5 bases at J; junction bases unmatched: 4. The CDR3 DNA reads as TGTGCCAGCCAGACTAGCGGGAGAAACAATGAGCAGTTCTTC. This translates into CASQTSGRNNEQFF.

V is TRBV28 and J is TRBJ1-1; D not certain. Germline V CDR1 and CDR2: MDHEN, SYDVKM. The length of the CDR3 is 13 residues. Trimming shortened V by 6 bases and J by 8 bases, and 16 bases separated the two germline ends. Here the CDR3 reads CASSLPQASEAFF. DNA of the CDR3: TGTGCCAGCAGCCTGCCTCAAGCCTCCGAAGCTTTCTTT.

The CDR3 bases are TGTGCCAGCAGCCGGGACTACGCCCAAGAGACCCAGTACTTC. Translated, it gives CASSRDYAQETQYF. The chain employs TRBV9 and TRBJ2-5; 7 bases agree with TRBD2. The V and J ends lost 4 bases and 1 base, in that order; junction bases with no gene match: 4. The germline V gene encodes CDR1 SGDLS and CDR2 YYNGEE. The CDR3 totals 14 residues.